The clone carrying this T cell receptor (beta chain) has just a few counts. Primed by a sample-barcoded 5' primer and a J-beta primer mix, a second PCR proceeded for about 7 to 12 cycles. TCRdb ran MiXCR on the 5' RACE reads and lists one entry per CDR3 protein. The data contain about 500,000 distinct CDR3 sequences, less than 25% of them singletons. The data were taken from a study of blood T cells in healthy people across ages. Investigators took roughly 10 milliliters of peripheral blood from every donor. The total RNA that was extracted per sample amounted to at least 5.5 micrograms. Separately, the same data were catalogued under a study of T cells of mothers and their children.

The specimen sequenced was blood. This TCR was sampled from a boy younger than 18 in good health.

CDR3 DNA: TGTGCCAGCAGTCCTAGCGGGAGCCCCCATGAGCAGTTCTTC. Protein sequence: CASSPSGSPHEQFF. The chain uses TRBV12-3 or TRBV12-4 and TRBJ2-1, with 10 bases matching TRBD2. The V segment lost 5 bases and the J segment 8 bases; nucleotides outside the gene matches: 6. The CDR3 loop spans 14 amino acids.